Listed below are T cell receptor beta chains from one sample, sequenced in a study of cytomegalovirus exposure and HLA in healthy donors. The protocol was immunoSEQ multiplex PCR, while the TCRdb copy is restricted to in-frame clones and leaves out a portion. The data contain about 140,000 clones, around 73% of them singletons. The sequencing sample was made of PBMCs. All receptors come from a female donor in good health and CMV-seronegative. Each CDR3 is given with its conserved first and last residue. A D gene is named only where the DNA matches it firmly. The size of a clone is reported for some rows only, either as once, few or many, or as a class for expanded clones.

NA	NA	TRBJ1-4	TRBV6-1	CASSEGGAREKLFF	TGTGCCAGCAGTGAAGGTGGGGCAAGGGAAAAACTGTTTTTT
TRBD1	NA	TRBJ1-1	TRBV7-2	CASSWTGFMNTEAFF	TGTGCCAGCAGCTGGACAGGGTTCATGAACACTGAAGCTTTCTTT
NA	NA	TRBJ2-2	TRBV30	CAWNTGLTTGELFF	TGTGCCTGGAATACGGGACTTACCACCGGGGAGCTGTTTTTT
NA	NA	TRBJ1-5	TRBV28	CASSPSGTGSFNQPQHF	TGTGCCAGCAGTCCCTCCGGGACCGGGAGCTTCAATCAGCCCCAGCATTTT
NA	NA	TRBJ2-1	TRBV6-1	CASSEATGSYNEQFF	TGTGCCAGCAGTGAAGCAACTGGCTCCTACAATGAGCAGTTCTTC
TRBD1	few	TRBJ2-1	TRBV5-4	CASSPQAGQGNEQFF	TGTGCCAGCAGCCCTCAGGCGGGACAGGGGAATGAGCAGTTCTTC
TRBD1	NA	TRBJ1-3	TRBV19	CASRTGGSSGNTIYF	TGTGCCAGTCGGACAGGGGGCTCGTCTGGAAACACCATATATTTT
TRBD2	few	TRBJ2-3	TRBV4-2	CASSRRAAGGQADTQYF	TGTGCCAGCAGCCGTCGTGCAGCGGGAGGGCAAGCAGATACGCAGTATTTT
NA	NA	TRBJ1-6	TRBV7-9	CASSPTGMNSPLHF	TGTGCCAGCAGCCCTACAGGGATGAATTCACCCCTCCACTTT
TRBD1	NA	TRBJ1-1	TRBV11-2	CASRLTGSTEAFF	TGTGCCAGCAGGTTGACAGGGAGCACTGAAGCTTTCTTT
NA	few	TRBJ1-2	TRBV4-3	CASSPRTVSDYGYTF	TGCGCCAGCAGCCCAAGGACAGTTTCGGACTATGGCTACACCTTC
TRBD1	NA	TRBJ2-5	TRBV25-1	CASSVGQGSETQYF	TGTGCCAGCAGTGTGGGACAGGGGTCCGAGACCCAGTACTTC
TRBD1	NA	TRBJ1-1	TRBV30	CAWRPGQVTEAFF	TGTGCCTGGAGGCCCGGACAGGTAACTGAAGCTTTCTTT
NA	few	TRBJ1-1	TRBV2	CASQTRTGNTEAFF	TGTGCCAGTCAGACCCGAACAGGGAACACTGAAGCTTTCTTT
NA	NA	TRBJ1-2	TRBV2	CASSQTGNFYGYTF	TGTGCCAGCAGTCAAACAGGGAATTTCTATGGCTACACCTTC
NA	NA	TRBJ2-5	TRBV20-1	CSAQRQETQYF	TGCAGTGCTCAGCGGCAAGAGACCCAGTACTTC
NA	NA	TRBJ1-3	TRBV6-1	CASSDPPRGGISGNTIYF	TGTGCCAGCAGTGACCCCCCCAGGGGAGGGATCTCTGGAAACACCATATATTTT
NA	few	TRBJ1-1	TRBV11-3	CASSLSRSTEAFF	TGTGCCAGCAGCTTAAGCCGGAGCACTGAAGCTTTCTTT
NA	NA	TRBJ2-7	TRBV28	CASSRPVTYEQYF	TGTGCCAGCAGTCGCCCGGTGACCTACGAGCAGTACTTC
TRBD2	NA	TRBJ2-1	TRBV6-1	CASSEALMGLAGVFEQFF	TGTGCCAGCAGTGAAGCCCTCATGGGACTAGCGGGGGTGTTTGAGCAGTTCTTC
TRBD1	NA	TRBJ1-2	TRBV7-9	CSSSVNIGGRNYGYTF	TGTTCCAGCAGCGTGAATATAGGGGGCAGGAATTATGGCTACACCTTC
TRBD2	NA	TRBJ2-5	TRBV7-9	CAGVAAGGSPGETQYF	TGTGCCGGCGTGGCGGCGGGGGGCTCCCCGGGAGAGACCCAGTACTTC
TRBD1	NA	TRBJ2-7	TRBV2	CASSDPGQGKYEQYF	TGTGCCAGCAGTGACCCCGGACAGGGAAAGTACGAGCAGTACTTC
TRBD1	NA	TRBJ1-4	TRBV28	CASREQGAGEKLFF	TGTGCCAGCAGGGAACAGGGGGCTGGAGAAAAACTGTTTTTT
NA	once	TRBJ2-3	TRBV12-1	CARPWTSGGSSTDTQYF	TGTGCCAGACCCTGGACTAGCGGGGGATCTAGCACAGATACGCAGTATTTT
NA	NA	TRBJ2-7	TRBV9	CASSVSSHEQYF	TGTGCCAGCAGCGTAAGCTCCCACGAGCAGTACTTC
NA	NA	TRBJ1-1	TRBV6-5	CASSYGNRAEAFF	TGTGCCAGCAGTTACGGGAACAGGGCTGAAGCTTTCTTT
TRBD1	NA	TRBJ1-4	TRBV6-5	CASREQGWSEKLFF	TGTGCCAGCAGAGAACAGGGGTGGAGTGAAAAACTGTTTTTT
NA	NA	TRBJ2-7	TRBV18	CASSWYQRITASSYEQYF	TGTGCCAGCTCATGGTATCAGCGCATAACGGCGAGCTCCTACGAGCAGTACTTC
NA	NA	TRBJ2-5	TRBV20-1	CSAEYQETQYF	TGCAGTGCTGAGTACCAAGAGACCCAGTACTTC
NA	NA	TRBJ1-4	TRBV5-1	CASSLDRQANEKLFF	TGCGCCAGCAGCTTGGACAGGCAGGCTAATGAAAAACTGTTTTTT
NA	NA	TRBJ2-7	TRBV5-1	CASRKQGSREQYF	TGCGCCAGCAGGAAGCAGGGATCCCGCGAGCAGTACTTC
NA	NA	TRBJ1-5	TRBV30	CAWDGESNQPQHF	TGTGCCTGGGACGGGGAATCCAATCAGCCCCAGCATTTT
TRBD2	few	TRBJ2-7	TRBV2	CASSRRTRLGEQYF	TGTGCCAGCAGTAGGAGGACTAGGCTCGGCGAGCAGTACTTC
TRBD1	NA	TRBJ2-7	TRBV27	CASSPHTQPGQGSYEQYF	TGTGCCAGCAGTCCGCACACCCAACCGGGACAGGGCTCCTACGAGCAGTACTTC
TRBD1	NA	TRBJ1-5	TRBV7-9	CASSFGRDRGVSQPQHF	TGTGCCAGCAGCTTTGGTCGGGACAGGGGAGTATCACAGCCCCAGCATTTT
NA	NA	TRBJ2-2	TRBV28	CASSIAGTAGAGELFF	TGTGCCAGCAGCATAGCCGGGACGGCAGGGGCCGGGGAGCTGTTTTTT
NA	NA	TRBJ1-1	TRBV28	CASSPPAGEAFF	TGTGCCAGCAGTCCACCGGCAGGGGAAGCTTTCTTT
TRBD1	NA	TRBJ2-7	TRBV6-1	CASSEAGTGGYEQYF	TGTGCCAGCAGTGAAGCCGGGACAGGGGGCTACGAGCAGTACTTC
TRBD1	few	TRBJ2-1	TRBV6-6	CASTPDREGQFF	TGTGCCAGCACCCCGGACAGGGAAGGGCAGTTCTTC
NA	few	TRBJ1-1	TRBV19	CASTHMAGRTEAFF	TGTGCCAGTACTCACATGGCAGGGCGCACTGAAGCTTTCTTT
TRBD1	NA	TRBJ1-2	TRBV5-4	CASSQLGTGVGYTF	TGTGCCAGCAGCCAACTGGGGACAGGGGTTGGCTACACCTTC
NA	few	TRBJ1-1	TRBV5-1	CASSSPLQGGNTEAFF	TGCGCCAGCAGCTCTCCATTACAGGGTGGGAACACTGAAGCTTTCTTT
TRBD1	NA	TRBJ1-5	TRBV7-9	CASSAGGLNQPQHF	TGTGCCAGCAGCGCAGGGGGTCTCAATCAGCCCCAGCATTTT
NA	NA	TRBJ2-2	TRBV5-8	CASSGIVHRDNTGELFF	TGTGCCAGCAGCGGAATCGTTCACAGGGATAACACCGGGGAGCTGTTTTTT
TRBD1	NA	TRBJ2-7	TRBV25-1	CATYHPPGQPFYEQYF	TGTGCCACCTACCATCCCCCGGGACAGCCCTTCTACGAGCAGTACTTC
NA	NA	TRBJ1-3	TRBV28	CASNQGLGNTIYF	TGTGCCAGCAATCAGGGGCTGGGAAACACCATATATTTT
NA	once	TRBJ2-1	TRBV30	CAWSLRAGTSADEQFF	TGTGCCTGGAGTTTAAGGGCGGGGACGTCGGCGGACGAGCAGTTCTTC
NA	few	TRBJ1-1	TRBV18	CASSRLEGLNTEAFF	TGTGCCAGCTCACGGCTGGAGGGCCTGAACACTGAAGCTTTCTTT